A selection of T cell receptor beta chains follows, all from one sample in a study of CD8+CD57+ T cells in acquired aplastic anemia. TCRdb called the reads again in MiXCR, with one record for every CDR3 protein. The table lists 220,000 or so distinct CDR3 sequences, less than 75% of them singletons. The sample consisted of sorted CD4+, CD8+, or CD8+CD57+ T cells (not recorded which) from PBMCs. These receptors originate from a human donor with aplastic anemia. CDR3s include the opening cysteine and the closing phenylalanine or tryptophan. D genes are given only for firm matches. A row's size may be missing; if present it is once, few, many or a size class.

d_call j_call clone_size v_call cdr3_nt cdr3_aa
- TRBJ1-5 - TRBV20-1 TGCAGTGCTAGAGATTCGCCTCAGCCCCAGCATTTT CSARDSPQPQHF
TRBD2 TRBJ2-5 - TRBV29-1 TGCAGCGTTGATGGTAGCGGGGGGGGTCAAGAGACCCAGTACTTC CSVDGSGGGQETQYF
- TRBJ1-6 - TRBV10-1 TGCGCCAGCAGTGACTCCGGGGGGTTCGAATCACCCCTCCACTTT CASSDSGGFESPLHF
TRBD2 TRBJ2-7 few TRBV20-1 TGCAGTGCGAAGGCTGGACTAGCGGGATATATGCAGTACTTC CSAKAGLAGYMQYF
TRBD2 TRBJ2-1 many TRBV6-6 TGTGCCAGCAGTCCGGGACTAGCGGGACATGAGCAGTTCTTC CASSPGLAGHEQFF
- TRBJ2-5 - TRBV11-2 TGTGCCAGCAGCTTAGATCGATGGGCCCAGTACTTC CASSLDRWAQYF
- TRBJ1-5 - TRBV24-1 TGTGCCACCAGTTTGGCTCCCAATCAGCCCCAGCATTTT CATSLAPNQPQHF
- TRBJ1-2 - TRBV7-3 TGTGCCAGCTCTAGGACAGCCATGGACGGCTACACCTTC CASSRTAMDGYTF
TRBD1 TRBJ2-3 few TRBV7-3 TGTGCCAGCAGCTTACAGGGGGGCACAGATACGCAGTATTTT CASSLQGGTDTQYF
TRBD1 TRBJ1-4 - TRBV5-1 TGCGCCAGCAGCCATCACCGGGGACAGCAAAATGAAAAACTGTTTTTT CASSHHRGQQNEKLFF
TRBD1 TRBJ2-1 many TRBV9 TGTGCCGCCCCGGGACAGACCAATAACAGCTCCTACAATGAGCAGTTCTTC CAAPGQTNNSSYNEQFF
TRBD1 TRBJ1-2 - TRBV19 TGTGCCAGTAGTTCGAGCGGACAGGGGGCTCGCGGCTACACCTTC CASSSSGQGARGYTF
- TRBJ1-5 - TRBV29-1 TGCAGCGTTGGCGGGGGAAGTCAGCCCCAGCATTTT CSVGGGSQPQHF
- TRBJ1-1 - TRBV9 TGTGCCAGCAGCTTAATACAGCTTGAAGCTTTCTTT CASSLIQLEAFF
TRBD1 TRBJ1-5 many TRBV6-5 TGTGCCAGCAGCACTAACGGACAGGGTCAATGGTCCAATCAGCCCCAGCATTTT CASSTNGQGQWSNQPQHF
TRBD2 TRBJ2-7 - TRBV15 TGTGCCACCAGCACTGAGAAGTACGGCGGGAGGGCCCGCGAGCAGTACTTC CATSTEKYGGRAREQYF
TRBD1 TRBJ1-1 - TRBV10-3 TGTACCATCAGCGCGGGGACAGGGAACACTGAAGCTTTCTTT CTISAGTGNTEAFF
TRBD2 TRBJ2-3 - TRBV20-1 TGCAGTTACACCGATGGACTAGCGAGGACAGATACGCAGTATTTT CSYTDGLARTDTQYF
- TRBJ1-5 - TRBV2 TGTGCCAGCAAAACCGACAGACAGCCCCAGCATTTT CASKTDRQPQHF
TRBD2 TRBJ2-3 once TRBV15 TGTGCCACCAGCAGAGATGAAGCGGGGGCCAGGGATACGCAGTATTTT CATSRDEAGARDTQYF
TRBD1 TRBJ1-2 few TRBV29-1 TGCAGCGTTCCCCAAAGGCGTGGGACAGGGGTAGATTATGGCTACACCTTC CSVPQRRGTGVDYGYTF
- TRBJ1-5 many TRBV7-9 TGTGCCAGCAGCCCAGGGTATGACGGCAATCAGCCCCAGCATTTT CASSPGYDGNQPQHF
TRBD1 TRBJ1-1 few TRBV5-1 TGCGCCAGCAGCTCGACAGGGGCGCGCACTGAAGCTTTCTTT CASSSTGARTEAFF
TRBD2 TRBJ2-1 - TRBV20-1 TGCAGTGCTAGTTGGGCGGGAGGGCCTTACAATGAGCAGTTCTTC CSASWAGGPYNEQFF
TRBD2 TRBJ2-3 - TRBV7-9 TGTGCCAGCAGCTTGTCGAGCGGGGGGGGATCCCTTCCGCAGTATTTT CASSLSSGGGSLPQYF
- TRBJ2-3 - TRBV20-1 TGCAGTGCAAGGGAGAGCACAGATACGCAGTATTTT CSARESTDTQYF
TRBD2 TRBJ2-3 once TRBV9 TGTGCCAGCAGCGTAAGTAGCGGGGGGCTCACAGATACGCAGTATTTT CASSVSSGGLTDTQYF
- TRBJ1-2 few TRBV10-3 TGTGCCATCAGAGGGTGGACGGATGGCTACACCTTC CAIRGWTDGYTF
TRBD1 TRBJ1-2 - TRBV29-1 TGCAGCGCTGCTATGGGGGACAGGGGAGGTAGCTACACCTTC CSAAMGDRGGSYTF
- TRBJ2-3 - TRBV7-8 TGTGCCAGCAGCTTAGAAGGGGACGCAGATACGCAGTATTTT CASSLEGDADTQYF
TRBD2 TRBJ2-5 - TRBV20-1 TGCAGTGCTAGAGGAGGACTAGCGGGGGGGCGAACCCAGTACTTC CSARGGLAGGRTQYF
- TRBJ2-7 - TRBV10-3 TGTGCCAGCAGTTACGGCGTAGCTTCGGGGGAGCAGTACTTC CASSYGVASGEQYF
TRBD1 TRBJ2-7 - TRBV15 TGTGCCACCAGCAGCTCAACGGAGGACAGGGTCTACGAGCAGTACTTC CATSSSTEDRVYEQYF
- TRBJ2-7 many TRBV12-3/TRBV12-4 TGTGCCAGCAGTTTTCAAAGCGGCGCGGGCTCCTACGAGCAGTACTTC CASSFQSGAGSYEQYF
- TRBJ1-5 - TRBV19 TGTGCCAGTAGTATCGGCTCACAGCCCCAGCATTTT CASSIGSQPQHF
- TRBJ2-7 - TRBV7-9 TGTGCCAGCAGCGAAGACGGAGGAGGCTACGAGCAGTACTTC CASSEDGGGYEQYF
- TRBJ2-7 - TRBV2 TGTGCCAGCGGGAGGTGGGTCGACGAGCAGTACTTC CASGRWVDEQYF
- TRBJ2-2 - TRBV10-2 TGCGCCAGCAGTGTAAGGGACACCACGAACACCGGGGAGCTGTTTTTT CASSVRDTTNTGELFF
- TRBJ2-1 few TRBV9 TGTGCCAGCAGCGTAGAAGACAATGAGCAGTTCTTC CASSVEDNEQFF
TRBD1 TRBJ2-6 few TRBV7-3 TGTGCCAGCAGCTTACAGGGGGCGGCCGGGGCCAACGTCCTGACTTTC CASSLQGAAGANVLTF
TRBD1 TRBJ1-2 - TRBV15 TGTGCCACCAGCAGAGACTCGAGACAGGGCCACACGGCTGGCCACACCTTC CATSRDSRQGHTAGHTF
- TRBJ2-7 - TRBV11-2 TGTGCCAGCAGCCTACATGGTGAGCTCAGCTCCTACGAGCAGTACTTC CASSLHGELSSYEQYF
- TRBJ1-1 many TRBV5-8 TGTGCCAGCAGTTTTTATAATCTCATGAACACTGAAGCTTTCTTT CASSFYNLMNTEAFF
- TRBJ1-6 - TRBV9 TGTGCCAGCAGCTCGGGACTGATCAATTCACCCCTCCACTTT CASSSGLINSPLHF
- TRBJ1-1 - TRBV5-1 TGCGCCAGCAGCTTGGTTTTGGGCCAAAACACTGAAGCTTTCTTT CASSLVLGQNTEAFF
- TRBJ2-7 once TRBV2 TGTGCCAGCAGTGAAACGGCAGGGGAGGCAGTGGGGCAGTACTTC CASSETAGEAVGQYF
TRBD1 TRBJ1-6 - TRBV10-2 TGCGCCAGCAGTGAACAGGGGAATTGGGGATCACCCCTCCACTTT CASSEQGNWGSPLHF
- TRBJ2-1 - TRBV7-7 TGTGCTAGCAGCTTAGACGACCAAACGCACTACAATGAGCAGTTCTTC CASSLDDQTHYNEQFF
TRBD1 TRBJ1-5 once TRBV7-2 TGTGCCAGCAGCCTAGGGACAGCTAATCAGCCCCAGCATTTT CASSLGTANQPQHF
TRBD1 TRBJ1-6 - TRBV5-4 TGTGCCAGCAGCTCCCGGGACAGGGGTGATTCACCCCTCCACTTT CASSSRDRGDSPLHF
- TRBJ2-7 - TRBV6-5 TGTGCCAGCAGTTACTCGGTCGCTTCCTACGAGCAGTACTTC CASSYSVASYEQYF
TRBD1 TRBJ1-5 - TRBV20-1 TGCAGTGCTGACAGACAGGGACTCCAGCATTTT CSADRQGLQHF
- TRBJ2-1 - TRBV20-1 TGCAGTGCTCACCACCGACTAGTAAATGAGCAGTTCTTC CSAHHRLVNEQFF